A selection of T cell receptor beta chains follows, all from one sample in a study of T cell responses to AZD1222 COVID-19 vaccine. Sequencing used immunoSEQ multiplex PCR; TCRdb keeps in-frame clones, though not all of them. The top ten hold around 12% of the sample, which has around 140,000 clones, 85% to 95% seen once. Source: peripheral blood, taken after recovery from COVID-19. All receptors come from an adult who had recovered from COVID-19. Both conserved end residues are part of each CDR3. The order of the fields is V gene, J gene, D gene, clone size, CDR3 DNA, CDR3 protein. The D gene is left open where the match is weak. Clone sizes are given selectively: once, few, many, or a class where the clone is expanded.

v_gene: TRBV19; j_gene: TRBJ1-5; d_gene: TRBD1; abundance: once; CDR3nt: TGTGCCAGTACTAAAGGGAGTGGGACAGGACATCAGCCCCAGCATTTT; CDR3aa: CASTKGSGTGHQPQHF
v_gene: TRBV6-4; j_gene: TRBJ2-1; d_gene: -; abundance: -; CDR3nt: TGTGCCAGCAGGGCAAGAGAAAGCTCCTACAATGAGCAGTTCTTC; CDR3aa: CASRARESSYNEQFF
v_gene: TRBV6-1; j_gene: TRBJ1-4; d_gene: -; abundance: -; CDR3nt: TGTGCCAGCAGTGAATTTTCAATCCGGACGGGGAATGAAAAACTGTTTTTT; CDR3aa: CASSEFSIRTGNEKLFF
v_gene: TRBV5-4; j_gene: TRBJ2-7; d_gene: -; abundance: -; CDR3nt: TGTGCCAGCAGCTTGTCGGGGGTACACGAGCAGTACTTC; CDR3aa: CASSLSGVHEQYF
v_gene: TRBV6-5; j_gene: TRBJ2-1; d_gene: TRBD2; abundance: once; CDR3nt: TGTGCCAGCAGCATATTAGCGGGAGGGCACAATGAGCAGTTCTTC; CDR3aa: CASSILAGGHNEQFF
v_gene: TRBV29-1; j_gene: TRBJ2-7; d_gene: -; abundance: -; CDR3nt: TGCAGCGTTGAAAGGGGCCACGAGCAGTACTTC; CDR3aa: CSVERGHEQYF
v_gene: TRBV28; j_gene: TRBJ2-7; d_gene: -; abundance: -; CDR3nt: TGTGCCAGCAGTCCGGACAGTCCCGAGCAGTACTTC; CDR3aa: CASSPDSPEQYF
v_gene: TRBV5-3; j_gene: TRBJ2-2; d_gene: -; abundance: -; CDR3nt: TGTGCCAGAAACCCCGTTCAGATCAACACCGGGGAGCTGTTTTTT; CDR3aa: CARNPVQINTGELFF
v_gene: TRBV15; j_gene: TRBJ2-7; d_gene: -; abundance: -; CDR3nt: TGTGCCACCAGCAAACCCAAAGGACTATACGAGCAGTACTTC; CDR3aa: CATSKPKGLYEQYF
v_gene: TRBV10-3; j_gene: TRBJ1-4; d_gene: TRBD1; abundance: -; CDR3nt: TGTGCCATCGGGGGACAGGGGAATGAAAAACTGTTTTTT; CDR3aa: CAIGGQGNEKLFF
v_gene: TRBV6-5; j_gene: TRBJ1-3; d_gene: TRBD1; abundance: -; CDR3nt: TGTGCCAGCAGATCAGGGGGCAGTGGAAACACCATATATTTT; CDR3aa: CASRSGGSGNTIYF
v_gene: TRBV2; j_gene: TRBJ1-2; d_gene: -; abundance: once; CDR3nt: TGTGCCAGCAGGGGTACCGCCGACAACTATGGCTACACCTTC; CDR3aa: CASRGTADNYGYTF
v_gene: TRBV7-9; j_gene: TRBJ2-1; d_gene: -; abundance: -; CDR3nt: TGTGCCAGCAGCTTAGTGAGCAATGAGCAGTTCTTC; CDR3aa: CASSLVSNEQFF
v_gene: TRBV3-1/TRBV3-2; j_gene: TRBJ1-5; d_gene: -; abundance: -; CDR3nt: TGTGCCAGCAGCCAACAGGGAAATCAGCCCCAGCATTTT; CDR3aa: CASSQQGNQPQHF
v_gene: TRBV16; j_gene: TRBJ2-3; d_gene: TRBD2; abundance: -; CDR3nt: TGTGCCAGCAGCCAATCGGAGCGGGAGCGGGATACGCAGTATTTT; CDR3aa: CASSQSERERDTQYF
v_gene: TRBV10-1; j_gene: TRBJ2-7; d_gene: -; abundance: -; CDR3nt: TGCGCCAGCGATGGGCTGATCTTGGGGGGACCTTACAGGTTCTTCTACGAGCAGTACTTC; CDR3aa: CASDGLILGGPYRFFYEQYF
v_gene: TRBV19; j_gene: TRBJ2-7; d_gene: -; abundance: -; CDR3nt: TGTGCCAGTAGTTTGTCCCCTCTGGGGGCAGCTAACTACGAGCAGTACTTC; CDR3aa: CASSLSPLGAANYEQYF
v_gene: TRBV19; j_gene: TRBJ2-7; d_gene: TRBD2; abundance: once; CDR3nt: TGTGCCAGTAGTATGCGGCGCGGGAGTGCCACCTACGAGCAGTACTTC; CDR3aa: CASSMRRGSATYEQYF
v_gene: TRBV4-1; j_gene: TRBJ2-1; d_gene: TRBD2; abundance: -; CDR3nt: TGCGCCAGCAGCCAAGAGCCTGGGACTAGCCTTTACAATGAGCAGTTCTTC; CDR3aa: CASSQEPGTSLYNEQFF
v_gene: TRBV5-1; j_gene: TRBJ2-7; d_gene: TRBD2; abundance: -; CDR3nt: TGCGCCAGCAGCTTGGGAGGACTAGGAAGCTCCTACGAGCAGTACTTC; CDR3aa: CASSLGGLGSSYEQYF
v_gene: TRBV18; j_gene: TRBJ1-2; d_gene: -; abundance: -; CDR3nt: TGTGCCAGCTCAGGGCTATCTAACTATGGCTACACCTTC; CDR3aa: CASSGLSNYGYTF
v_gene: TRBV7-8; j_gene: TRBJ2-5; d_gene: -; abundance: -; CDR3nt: TGTGCCAGCAGCTCTCCCGGGTCGGTAAGAGAGACCCAGTACTTC; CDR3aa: CASSSPGSVRETQYF
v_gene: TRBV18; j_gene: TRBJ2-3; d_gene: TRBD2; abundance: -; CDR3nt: TGTGCCAGCTCACCACCGGGCGCTAGCGGGGGCACAGATACGCAGTATTTT; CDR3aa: CASSPPGASGGTDTQYF
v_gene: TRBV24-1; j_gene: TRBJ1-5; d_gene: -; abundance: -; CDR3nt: TGTGCCACCAGTGGGAGGGGGAATCAGCCCCAGCATTTT; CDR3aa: CATSGRGNQPQHF
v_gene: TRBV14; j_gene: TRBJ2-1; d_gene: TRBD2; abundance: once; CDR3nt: TGTGCCAGCAGCCCCGGGACTAGCGACAATGAGCAGTTCTTC; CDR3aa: CASSPGTSDNEQFF
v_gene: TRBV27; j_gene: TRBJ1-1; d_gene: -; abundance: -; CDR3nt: TGTGCCAGCAGTTTATCAGGTCAGCCCTACACTGAAGCTTTCTTT; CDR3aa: CASSLSGQPYTEAFF
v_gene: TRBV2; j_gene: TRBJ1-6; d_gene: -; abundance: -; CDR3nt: TGTGCCAGCAGGGGGTCAGTCGGGCCTAGTAATTCACCCCTCCACTTT; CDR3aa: CASRGSVGPSNSPLHF
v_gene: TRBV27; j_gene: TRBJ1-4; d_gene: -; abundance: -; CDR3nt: TGTGCCAGCAGTCCGGAGACAGCTGTTAATGAAAAACTGTTTTTT; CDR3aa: CASSPETAVNEKLFF
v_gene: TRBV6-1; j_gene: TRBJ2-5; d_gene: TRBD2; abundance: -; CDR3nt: TGTGCCAGCAGTGAAGATAGCGGGAGGGCCGTTGAGACCCAGTACTTC; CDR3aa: CASSEDSGRAVETQYF
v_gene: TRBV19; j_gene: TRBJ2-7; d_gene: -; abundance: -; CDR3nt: TGTGCCAGTTCATCCCTGAGCTCCTACGAGCAGTACTTC; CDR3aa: CASSSLSSYEQYF
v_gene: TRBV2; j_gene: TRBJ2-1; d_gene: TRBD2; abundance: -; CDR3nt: TGTGCCAGCAGTGAAGAGGGACTAGCTTACAATGAGCAGTTCTTC; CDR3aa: CASSEEGLAYNEQFF
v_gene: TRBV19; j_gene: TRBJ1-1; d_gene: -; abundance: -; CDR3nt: TGTGCCAGTATCCCGACGATGAACACTGAAGCTTTCTTT; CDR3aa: CASIPTMNTEAFF
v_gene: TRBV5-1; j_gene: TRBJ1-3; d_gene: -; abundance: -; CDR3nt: TGCGCCAGCAGCTTCGACGGGCGAAACACCATATATTTT; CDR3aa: CASSFDGRNTIYF
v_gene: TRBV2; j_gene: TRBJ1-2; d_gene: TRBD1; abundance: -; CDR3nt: TGTGCCAGCAGCAGCGGACAGGGGTGGGGCTACACCTTC; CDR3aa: CASSSGQGWGYTF
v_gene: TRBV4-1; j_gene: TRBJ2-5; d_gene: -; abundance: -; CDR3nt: TGCGCCAGCAGCCAAGCCCGGGCGCTCCCTGGAGCCCAGTACTTC; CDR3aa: CASSQARALPGAQYF
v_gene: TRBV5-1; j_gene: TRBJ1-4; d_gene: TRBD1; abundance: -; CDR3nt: TGCGCCAGCAGCCTCCGGACAGGGGGCCGGAATGAAAAACTGTTTTTT; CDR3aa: CASSLRTGGRNEKLFF
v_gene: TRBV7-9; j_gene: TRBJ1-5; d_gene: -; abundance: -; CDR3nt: TGTGCCAGCAGCTTAGGCAATCAGCCCCAGCATTTT; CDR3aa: CASSLGNQPQHF
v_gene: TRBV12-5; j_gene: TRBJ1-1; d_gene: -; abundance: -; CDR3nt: TGTGCTAGTGGTTTGAAGGTCGGTACTGAAGCTTTCTTT; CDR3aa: CASGLKVGTEAFF
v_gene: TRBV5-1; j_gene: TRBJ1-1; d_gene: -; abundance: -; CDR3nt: TGCGCCAGCAGCTCAAACAGGGTCGGCACTGAAGCTTTCTTT; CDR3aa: CASSSNRVGTEAFF
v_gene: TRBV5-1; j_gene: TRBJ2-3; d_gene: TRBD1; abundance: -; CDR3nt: TGCGCCAGCAGCTTATTAACAGGGGGCTCGGATACGCAGTATTTT; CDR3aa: CASSLLTGGSDTQYF
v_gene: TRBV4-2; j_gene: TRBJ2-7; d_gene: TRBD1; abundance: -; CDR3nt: TGTGCCAGCAGCCGTTTCCGGGACAGGGGCTCCCCTATCTACGAGCAGTACTTC; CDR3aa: CASSRFRDRGSPIYEQYF
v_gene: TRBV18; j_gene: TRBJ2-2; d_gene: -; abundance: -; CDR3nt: TGTGCCAGCTCACCCAGAGCCAGCGGGACCGGGGAGCTGTTTTTT; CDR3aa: CASSPRASGTGELFF
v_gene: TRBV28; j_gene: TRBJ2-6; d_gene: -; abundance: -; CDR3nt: TGTGCCAGCAGTTCTGGCGGCCTGACCTCTGGGGCCAACGTCCTGACTTTC; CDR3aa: CASSSGGLTSGANVLTF
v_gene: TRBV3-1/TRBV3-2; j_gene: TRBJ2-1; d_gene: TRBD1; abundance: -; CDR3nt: TGTGCCAGCAGCCAACTCGGACAGGGTTACTACAATGAGCAGTTCTTC; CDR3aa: CASSQLGQGYYNEQFF
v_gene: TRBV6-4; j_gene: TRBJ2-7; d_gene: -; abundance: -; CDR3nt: TGTGCCAGCAGTGACTCGAGAGTGGTTGTCAGCTCCTACGAGCAGTACTTC; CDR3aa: CASSDSRVVVSSYEQYF
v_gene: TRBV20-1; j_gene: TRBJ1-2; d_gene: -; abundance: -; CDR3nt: TGCAGTGCTAGTTCGGGGGGATCTAACTATGGCTACACCTTC; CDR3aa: CSASSGGSNYGYTF
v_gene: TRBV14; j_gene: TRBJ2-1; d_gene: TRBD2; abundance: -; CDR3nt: TGTGCCAGCAGCCAAGGCGCGGGAGACTACTACAATGAGCAGTTCTTC; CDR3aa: CASSQGAGDYYNEQFF